The 17 T cell receptor beta chains listed next were all sequenced from one sample in a study of control samples from healthy donors and cancer patients. The table came from immunoSEQ multiplex PCR; TCRdb's copy has only in-frame clones and leaves some out. The sample includes some 120,000 clones, about 90% of them seen just once. Sequencing used blood. These TCRs come from a man aged 45-65 years in good health.

The V gene is TRBV18, the J gene TRBJ1-6; D is uncertain. Germline CDR1 KGHSH, CDR2 LQKENI. The CDR3 has 14 amino acids. V was trimmed by 2 bases and J by 4 bases, leaving 6 bases between them. The CDR3 DNA sequence: TGTGCCAGCTCACCAGCCGAATATAATTCACCCCTCCACTTT. Translated: CASSPAEYNSPLHF.

About this clone: A read error may account for a junction end that differs from germline. The chain has TRBV9 and TRBJ1-5; weak D call: TRBD1 (5 bases). CDR3 size: 15 residues. The V gene's germline CDR1 is SGDLS and CDR2 YYNGEE. The CDR3 sequence is CAGSRGEGWSQPQHF. CDR3 DNA sequence: TGTGCCGGCAGCAGAGGGGAGGGCTGGAGTCAGCCCCAGCATTTT.

This rearrangement joins TRBV7-9 to TRBJ1-1; D might be TRBD1 (6 bases). There are 15 residues in the CDR3. The V and J ends lost 1 base and 5 bases respectively, with 14 bases between them. Germline values: CDR1 SEHNR, CDR2 FQNEAQ (reference sequence). CDR3: CASSLGLGAGTEAFF. Here the CDR3 DNA reads TGTGCCAGCAGCTTAGGGTTGGGGGCTGGGACTGAAGCTTTCTTT.

The CDR3 region is CASSRDRADYGYTF. In nucleotides, the CDR3 is TGTGCCAGCAGCCGGGACAGGGCCGACTATGGCTACACCTTC. This chain joins TRBV6-5 and TRBJ1-2; 9 positions match TRBD1. Trimming at V came to 6 bases and at J to 3 bases, leaving 5 bases not matched to a gene. CDR3 size: 14 residues. CDR1 and CDR2 (germline): MNHEY, SVGAGI.

The chain has TRBV21-1 and TRBJ2-7. TRBV21-1 is a listed pseudogene. CDR3 length: 12 residues. This CDR3 is CASSKVGYEQYF. The CDR3 nucleotides read TGTGCCAGCAGCAAAGTGGGCTACGAGCAGTACTTC.

This chain joins TRBV5-1 and TRBJ1-5; possible D gene TRBD1, 5 bases. V lost 0 bases to trimming and J lost 4 bases, with 11 bases between them. Germline CDR1 and CDR2: SGHRS and YFSETQ. This CDR3 comprises 15 residues. The CDR3 sequence: CASSLGDRLNQPQHF. The CDR3 nucleotides are TGCGCCAGCAGCTTGGGGGACCGACTAAATCAGCCCCAGCATTTT.

This clone was detected only a few times. The chain combines TRBV4-2 with TRBJ2-1; D possibly matches TRBD1 or TRBD2 (5 bases each). V was pared by 4 bases and J by 6 bases, with 16 bases between. The germline gives CDR1 LGHNA, CDR2 YNFKEQ. The CDR3 contains 15 residues. The CDR3 loop reads CASSPPSGTPNEQFF. CDR3 nucleotides: TGTGCCAGCAGCCCCCCTTCCGGGACCCCCAATGAGCAGTTCTTC.

The chain is built from TRBV5-1 and TRBJ2-3, with D uncertain. CDR3 length: 14 residues. V gave up 5 bases and J gave up 5 bases, with 15 bases separating them. Per the germline V gene, CDR1 is SGHRS and CDR2 is YFSETQ. The CDR3 DNA reads as TGCGCCAGCAGATACGAGCGAGGTGGAGATACGCAGTATTTT. Amino acids: CASRYERGGDTQYF.

The sample holds one count of this clone. This sequence joins TRBV3-1 (or the pseudogene TRBV3-2) and TRBJ1-2; D unclear. Per the germline V gene, CDR1 is LGHDT and CDR2 is YNNKEL (reference sequence). The V and J ends lost 4 bases and 0 bases respectively, with 12 bases between them. CDR3 length: 15 residues. CDR3 sequence reads: CASSPALSSNYGYTF. In nucleotides, the CDR3 is TGTGCCAGCAGCCCAGCGCTATCTTCTAACTATGGCTACACCTTC.

This rearrangement joins TRBV6-1 to TRBJ1-2; D unclear. This CDR3 has 13 amino acids. Germline lookup yields CDR1 MNHNS and CDR2 SASEGT. The V end was cut by 1 base, the J end by 6 bases, with 9 bases between. The CDR3 here is CASSEVFGNGYTF. The DNA for the CDR3 is TGTGCCAGCAGTGAAGTTTTCGGGAATGGCTACACCTTC.

This chain joins TRBV6-5 and TRBJ1-1, with D possibly being TRBD1 (5 bases). The CDR3 is 14 amino acids. V dropped 2 bases and J dropped 3 bases, with 10 bases sitting between them. Germline V gives CDR1 MNHEY, CDR2 SVGAGI. The CDR3 loop is CASSYIETDTEAFF. CDR3 bases: TGTGCCAGCAGTTACATAGAGACAGACACTGAAGCTTTCTTT.

The V call is TRBV2, the J call TRBJ2-7; D may be TRBD1 or TRBD2 (6 bases each). The CDR3 consists of 15 residues. Trimming stripped 6 bases from V and 4 bases from J, with 19 bases between. CDR1 and CDR2 from the germline V gene are SNHLY and FYNNEI. CDR3 sequence (DNA): TGTGCCAGCAGAGTGGCGAGGGGGGCCAATTACGAGCAGTACTTC. It specifies CASRVARGANYEQYF.

J is TRBJ1-1 and V is TRBV5-6; D gene ambiguous. Trimming left V 4 bases short and J 3 bases short, with 19 bases between. The CDR3 length is 16 residues. The germline CDR1 and CDR2 sequences are SGHDT and YYEEEE. The CDR3 is CASSTFTGNVYTEAFF. CDR3 in DNA: TGTGCCAGCAGCACTTTCACGGGAAATGTATACACTGAAGCTTTCTTT.

The genes are TRBV6-5 and TRBJ1-1; D is unclear. There are 13 residues in the CDR3. V was trimmed by 2 bases and J by 5 bases, leaving 9 bases between them. Germline assignment: CDR1 MNHEY and CDR2 SVGAGI. In DNA form, the CDR3 reads TGTGCCAGCAGTTACCGCCGTGGTACTGAAGCTTTCTTT. Protein: CASSYRRGTEAFF.

The CDR3 DNA follows: TGTGCCAGCAGTTCCAGGGGACTAGAGGCTTTCTTT. Its translation is CASSSRGLEAFF. The J gene is TRBJ1-1, the V gene TRBV12-3 or TRBV12-4; D is perhaps TRBD1 (6 bases). Deletions cut 4 bases from V and 11 bases from J, with 14 bases between. The CDR3 has 12 residues.

The V and J genes are TRBV7-2 and TRBJ2-1; D may be TRBD2 (5 bases). V lost 1 base and J 15 bases, leaving 13 bases between the germline ends. Germline loops: CDR1 SGHTA, CDR2 FQGNSA. The CDR3 consists of 12 residues. Written as DNA, the CDR3 is TGTGCCAGCAGCTTAGTGTGGGAGAATCTGTTCTTC. It specifies CASSLVWENLFF. The complete variable domain, with remaining parts taken from reference TRBV7-2 and TRBJ2-1, reads GAGVSQSPSNKVTEKGKDVELRCDPISGHTALYWYRQSLGQGLEFLIYFQGNSAPDKSGLPSDRFSAERTGGSVSTLTIQRTQQEDSAVYLCASSLVWENLFFGPGTRLTVL.

This clone showed up just once. This chain links TRBV19 with TRBJ1-5, with a tentative D call TRBD1 (5 bases). V was cut by 5 bases and J by 2 bases, with 13 bases left in between. The CDR3 is made up of 15 amino acids. Germline V gene sequence: CDR1 LNHDA, CDR2 SQIVND (reference sequence). CDR3 DNA sequence: TGTGCCAGTAGTTTTGCAGGGCGCGGCAATCAGCCCCAGCATTTT. The encoded protein is CASSFAGRGNQPQHF. The variable domain in full, completed from reference TRBV19 and TRBJ1-5, reads DGGITQSPKYLFRKEGQNVTLSCEQNLNHDAMYWYRQDPGQGLRLIYYSQIVNDFQKGDIAEGYSVSREKKESFPLTVTSAQKNPTAFYLCASSFAGRGNQPQHFGDGTRLSIL.